Each of the 21 T cell receptor beta chains below was sequenced from the same sample in a study of blood T cell repertoires in COVID-19. Assay used: immunoSEQ multiplex PCR; TCRdb lists only in-frame clones, some missing. The sample records just over 650,000 clones, just under 90% being singletons. Sequencing was carried out using peripheral blood. All receptors derive from a woman aged 18-29 years with acute or convalescent COVID-19.

The genes are TRBV2 and TRBJ1-4, with 8 nucleotides matching TRBD1. Germline V lookup: CDR1 SNHLY, CDR2 FYNNEI. The CDR3 loop spans 13 amino acids. J was trimmed by 6 bases and V by 7 bases; bases with no gene match: 4. CDR3 amino acids: CASTRGPDEKLFF. CDR3 sequence (DNA): TGTGCCAGCACCAGGGGGCCGGATGAAAAACTGTTTTTT.

With respect to this clone: Other DNA variants within this sample encode the same CDR3. The chain links TRBV9 to TRBJ2-2, with 10 bases identical to TRBD1. The CDR3 is 15 amino acids. Germline V lookup: CDR1 SGDLS, CDR2 YYNGEE. After removal of 1 base from V and 4 bases from J, the junction contained 1 base not matched to a gene. The CDR3 reads CASSVRTGGTGELFF. CDR3 DNA sequence: TGTGCCAGCAGCGTACGGACAGGGGGCACCGGGGAGCTGTTTTTT.

The chain combines TRBV9 with TRBJ1-5; D remains unclear. Trimming left V 1 base short and J 4 bases short, with 6 bases between. The CDR3 is 13 amino acids. The V gene's germline CDR1 is SGDLS and CDR2 YYNGEE. The CDR3 DNA sequence: TGTGCCAGCAGCGTATGGCCTAATCAGCCCCAGCATTTT. It yields the protein CASSVWPNQPQHF.

This chain joins TRBV15 and TRBJ1-5; 8 nucleotides line up with TRBD1. CDR1 LNHNV and CDR2 YYDKDF come from the germline V gene (reference sequence). The length of the CDR3 is 15 residues. Unmatched junction bases numbered 3, after V lost 1 base and J lost 4 bases. The CDR3 DNA sequence: TGTGCCACCAGCAGAGTGGACAGGGAGAATCAGCCCCAGCATTTT. It yields the protein CATSRVDRENQPQHF. The full variable domain, its missing parts supplied by reference TRBV15 and TRBJ1-5, is DAMVIQNPRYQVTQFGKPVTLSCSQTLNHNVMYWYQQKSSQAPKLLFHYYDKDFNNEADTPDNFQSRRPNTSFCFLDIRSPGLGDTAMYLCATSRVDRENQPQHFGDGTRLSIL.

This clone has only one observation. V usage is TRBV13 and J usage is TRBJ1-2; 8 nucleotides align to TRBD1. This CDR3 has 16 amino acids. V was pared by 2 bases and J by 0 bases, with 5 bases of the junction left unmatched. CDR1 and CDR2 from the germline V gene are PRHDT and FYEKMQ (reference sequence). The CDR3 coding sequence is TGTGCCAGCAGCTTAATCGACAGGGGCCCTAACTATGGCTACACCTTC. This gives the protein CASSLIDRGPNYGYTF.

This clone appeared once. The chain combines TRBV6-5 with TRBJ1-1, with unresolved D. The ends were cut back, 2 bases at V and 5 bases at J, with 9 bases in the middle. Per the germline V gene, CDR1 is MNHEY and CDR2 is SVGAGI. The CDR3 consists of 13 residues. The CDR3 DNA is TGTGCCAGCAGTTACCTTTCGGGAACTGAAGCTTTCTTT. Residues: CASSYLSGTEAFF.

J is TRBJ2-7 and V is TRBV29-1; D is unresolved. The V and J ends lost 4 bases and 2 bases respectively, with 12 bases between them. Germline-derived CDR1 and CDR2 are SQVTM and ANQGSEA. CDR3 length: 13 amino acids. The CDR3 is CSVVKQKTYEQYF. The DNA for the CDR3 is TGCAGCGTTGTAAAACAGAAAACCTACGAGCAGTACTTC.

This clone showed up just once. The chain links TRBV7-9 to TRBJ2-7; perhaps TRBD2 as D (5 bases). From germline, CDR1 is SEHNR and CDR2 FQNEAQ (reference sequence). The V gene lost 7 bases and the J gene lost 6 bases, with 13 bases spanning the gap. The CDR3 runs 12 residues. The CDR3 nucleotides read TGTGCCAGCACCTACGGTCGGGGCGAGCAGTACTTC. Its protein is CASTYGRGEQYF. The variable domain in full, completed from reference TRBV7-9 and TRBJ2-7, reads DTGVSQNPRHKITKRGQNVTFRCDPISEHNRLYWYRQTLGQGPEFLTYFQNEAQLEKSRLLSDRFSAERPKGSFSTLEIQRTEQGDSAMYLCASTYGRGEQYFGPGTRLTVT.

The V gene is TRBV7-8, the J gene TRBJ1-2; no reliable D call. CDR1 is SGHVS and CDR2 is FQNEAQ in the germline V gene. CDR3 length equals 12 residues. V lost 5 bases, J lost 7 bases, and 11 bases lay in between. Written as DNA, the CDR3 is TGTGCCAGCAGCCTTTTGGCAGTTGGCTACACCTTC. It specifies CASSLLAVGYTF.

The rearrangement joins TRBV18 to TRBJ2-7, with TRBD1 matching over 10 bases. CDR1 is KGHSH, CDR2 LQKENI, per germline. With V trimmed by 3 bases and J by 6 bases, 17 bases remained unmatched. This CDR3 region has 18 residues. DNA for the CDR3: TGTGCCAGCTCACCCCAGCGGGGGAGCCGGGACAGGGGTAGCGAGCAGTACTTC. Protein sequence: CASSPQRGSRDRGSEQYF.

CDR3 in amino acids: CASSSSGQGPNEQFF. The DNA of the CDR3 is TGCGCCAGCAGCTCTTCGGGACAGGGCCCTAATGAGCAGTTCTTC. J is TRBJ2-1 and V is TRBV5-1, with 9 bases fitting TRBD1. The CDR3 length is 15 residues. Unmatched junction bases numbered 8, after V lost 3 bases and J lost 7 bases. The V gene's germline CDR1 is SGHRS and CDR2 YFSETQ.

The chain combines TRBV29-1 with TRBJ2-6; D is unresolved. The length of the CDR3 is 13 residues. CDR1 is SQVTM and CDR2 is ANQGSEA in the germline V gene. V gave up 6 bases and J gave up 0 bases, with 6 bases separating them. The CDR3: CSVLTSGANVLTF. The CDR3 nucleotides are TGCAGCGTACTCACCTCTGGGGCCAACGTCCTGACTTTC. Based on the CDR3 plus reference TRBV29-1 and TRBJ2-6, the full variable domain is SAVISQKPSRDICQRGTSLTIQCQVDSQVTMMFWYRQQPGQSLTLIATANQGSEATYESGFVIDKFPISRPNLTFSTLTVSNMSPEDSSIYLCSVLTSGANVLTFGAGSRLTVL.

The rearrangement links TRBV13 to TRBJ2-1; D is unresolved. Trimming removed 4 bases from V and 0 bases from J, with 7 bases in between. Germline CDR1 PRHDT, CDR2 FYEKMQ (reference sequence). This CDR3 is 14 amino acids long. In DNA, the CDR3 is TGTGCCAGCAGCTCCCTCGGCTCCTACAATGAGCAGTTCTTC. As protein: CASSSLGSYNEQFF.

The V gene is TRBV5-1, the J gene TRBJ1-2; 8 nucleotides align to TRBD1. Per germline, CDR1 SGHRS and CDR2 YFSETQ. The J segment lost 6 bases and the V segment lost 0 bases, leaving 4 bases of the junction unmatched. There are 14 residues in the CDR3. CDR3 region: CASSLEDRADGYTF. The CDR3 DNA sequence: TGCGCCAGCAGCTTGGAGGACAGGGCCGATGGCTACACCTTC.

J is TRBJ2-7 and V is TRBV2; TRBD2 might be the D (6 bases). Germline V lookup: CDR1 SNHLY, CDR2 FYNNEI. Trimming pared 6 bases from V and 7 bases from J, leaving 22 bases between. CDR3 length: 15 amino acids. The CDR3 nucleotides are TGTGCCAGCAGCGTTGGGACTGCGGAGGGTAGGGAGCAGTACTTC. Protein product: CASSVGTAEGREQYF.

The gene calls are TRBV6-5 and TRBJ1-1; unclear D gene. With 8 bases removed from V and 4 bases from J, the gap between germline ends came to 11 bases. Germline lookup yields CDR1 MNHEY and CDR2 SVGAGI. The CDR3 extends over 12 amino acids. DNA of the CDR3: TGTGCCAGCGGCAGCGTGGGCACTGAAGCTTTCTTT. Its translation: CASGSVGTEAFF.

The genes are TRBV5-1 and TRBJ1-6; perhaps TRBD1 as D (6 bases). Germline CDR1 SGHRS, CDR2 YFSETQ. The CDR3 extends over 15 amino acids. Trimming left V 4 bases short and J 8 bases short, with 16 bases between. CDR3 sequence (DNA): TGCGCCAGCAGCAGACGCGAGGGGGTCTATTCACCCCTCCACTTT. Its translation is CASSRREGVYSPLHF.

This clone was picked up one time. This rearrangement joins TRBV7-8 to TRBJ1-5; unclear D gene. The CDR3 sequence is 18 residues long. CDR1 and CDR2 from the germline V gene are SGHVS and FQNEAQ. Trimming stripped 4 bases from V and 0 bases from J, with 19 bases between. The DNA for the CDR3 is TGTGCCAGCAGCTCGGGGTACCGTGCGGGATATAGCAATCAGCCCCAGCATTTT. This translates into CASSSGYRAGYSNQPQHF.

The rearrangement links TRBV3-1 (or the pseudogene TRBV3-2) to TRBJ1-1, with a possible D match to TRBD1 (5 bases). Germline V lookup: CDR1 LGHDT, CDR2 YNNKEL (reference sequence). V was trimmed by 0 bases and J by 8 bases, leaving 13 bases between them. The CDR3 runs to 14 residues. The CDR3 DNA reads as TGTGCCAGCAGCCAAGATGGGGCATGGGGCGAAGCTTTCTTT. Translating gives CASSQDGAWGEAFF.

This rearrangement joins TRBV3-1 (or the pseudogene TRBV3-2) to TRBJ2-6; D might be TRBD1 or TRBD2, each matching 7 bases. Germline CDR1 LGHDT, CDR2 YNNKEL (reference sequence). V lost 7 bases, J lost 1 base, and 17 bases lay in between. The CDR3 length is 17 residues. CDR3 sequence: CASTQGGIISGANVLTF. DNA of the CDR3: TGTGCCAGCACCCAGGGGGGGATTATTTCTGGGGCCAACGTCCTGACTTTC.

This chain uses TRBV6-5 with TRBJ1-1; D unclear. This CDR3 has 15 amino acids. Germline V CDR1 and CDR2: MNHEY, SVGAGI. V was trimmed by 6 bases and J by 3 bases, leaving 17 bases between them. In DNA form, the CDR3 reads TGTGCCAGCAGCCTATCAGAGGTACCCTACACTGAAGCTTTCTTT. This sequence encodes CASSLSEVPYTEAFF.